One T cell receptor (beta chain) is described in this entry. The clone's antigen remains unknown. No quality values exist for individual bases; no much larger clone is one base distant. In total, just over 650 healthy bone marrow donors made up the cohort. At the time of sampling, all cohort members were nominally healthy, though unrecorded immune exposures were likely present. The donor was CMV seronegative and belonged to the group of over 300 seronegative cohort members. Each donor provided a peripheral blood sample, and peripheral blood mononuclear cells were used for TCR beta sequencing. The Qiagen DNeasy Blood Extraction Kit was used to extract genomic DNA from the blood cell samples. This entry is derived from a study of cytomegalovirus exposure and HLA in healthy donors listed by TCRdb under 2017. Notes on the research overall: An earlier analysis of approximately 640 of the donors reported 276 Gb of sequence data and around 110 million unique TCR beta sequences from 150 million to 200 million T cells. To decide whether each TCR beta V gene segment behaved as functional or pseudogenic, an earlier analysis of approximately 620 of the donors relied on high-throughput TCR beta sequencing. To predict cytomegalovirus infection status, the study combined high-throughput TCR immunosequencing, statistical association of individual TCRs with disease status, and machine learning. Rather than drawing on any new phenotypic data, the later analysis identified candidate immune exposures from TCR beta sequences and the way those sequences occurred across donors. Donor age, sex, ethnicity and CMV serostatus were compiled together with the repertoire data. Among roughly 370 genotyped donors of the cohort, an average of around 240,000 unique TCR beta nucleotide sequences were sequenced per donor, around a sixth of them non-productive. The study was designed to test whether signatures of past pathogen exposure could be identified by cataloging public T cell receptors. The number of typed donors differed by locus: about 629-630 for A, B, C, DRB1 and DQB1; approximately 530 for DQA1; roughly 600 for DPA1; and approximately 450 for DPB1. HLA typing included class I and class II loci at four-digit resolution. The T cell repertoires of 666 subjects were profiled by immunosequencing and related to cytomegalovirus serostatus. Genome-wide SNP genotypes for about three fifths of the roughly 670 donors were used in a later genetic analysis, which treated that subset as a discovery cohort. A separate validation cohort of more than 100 different subjects was used in addition to the 666-subject first cohort. Of the 300 to 500 genotyped donors, 65% to 90% were placed in the genetic ancestry cluster associated with self-reported Caucasian donors. Roughly 300 gigabases of sequencing data and around 87 million unique TCR sequences were included in an early release covering 550 to 650 HLA-typed donors. In a later analysis, previously published TCR beta repertoires from fewer than 750 donors were re-analyzed and high-resolution HLA genotyping was added so that TCR occurrence patterns could be studied. Roughly 5 DR-DQ haplotypes were handled as single units for association and clustering, since linkage in the cohort was strong. All discovery cohort repertoires had been generated on a single sequencing platform.

Overall results and qualifications from the work: A later analysis associated roughly 17,000 TCR beta sequences with specific HLA alleles at a false discovery rate of 0.05. Across donors, most TCR sequences were observed very rarely, whereas some public TCRs were present in many individuals. Because some donors lacked HLA typing at each locus, the association tests relied only on the typed subset. A cluster of highly shared sequence variants was judged likely to represent a technical artifact of the sequencing pipeline. CMV serostatus was the only immune exposure information available for the cohort. Some IMGT-functional V segments, including TRBV6-2 and TRBV6-3, could not be distinguished by the 87-base-pair reads and were therefore excluded. A few of the identified cytomegalovirus-associated TCR beta chains were confirmed in vitro to be specific for cytomegalovirus antigens. When HLA alleles, especially DR and DQ, strongly co-occurred, attributing TCR associations to individual alleles was difficult. An earlier analysis of some 560 of the donors showed that most TCR beta V segments appeared in productive rearrangements either about 87% or about 30% of the time, which broadly matched IMGT annotations. Most CMV-associated TCR beta chains appeared to be HLA-restricted in a later analysis, and the HLA associations seemed to be driven largely by CMV exposure. The classifier was reported to diagnose cytomegalovirus status with high specificity and sensitivity in both the original cohort and the validation cohort. A further reported finding was that TCR beta sequences accurately predicted the HLA-A and HLA-B alleles for most subjects in the first cohort. Over 15 rarely observed V segments, including chromosome 9 orphons, were excluded from the earlier analysis of several hundred of the donors because counts were too low. A later analysis found that TCR association rates varied across HLA loci, with DRB1 alleles showing the most associated TCRs and HLA-C alleles the fewest. It was suggested by the authors that the approach could potentially be generalized to other disease states and immunological phenotypes. Linkage disequilibrium might explain the correlated functional status among segregating V segments, but an unknown experimental factor could not be excluded. A later genetic analysis reported fewer N-insertions in productive TCRs among donors in an Asian-associated ancestry cluster than the approximately 700-donor mean. The cohort was sequenced for TCR beta chains only, and without alpha or paired-chain data the features that could be detected were limited. In a later analysis, HLA-associated TCR beta chains showed more clonal expansion and lower generation probabilities than non-associated chains that were equally common. The study gave a list of 150 to 200 TCR beta chains associated with cytomegalovirus. V-gene and J-gene trimming of TCR beta chains was associated with a missense DCLRE1C variant in a later genetic analysis, and the association was replicated in an independent cohort. The presence/absence analyses assumed that sequencing depth was roughly uniform across donors, and that assumption may not be true. A later analysis reported that several top co-occurrence clusters appeared linked to parvovirus B19, influenza, CMV and Epstein-Barr virus.

Trimmed from V: 6 bases; trimmed from J: 4 bases; junction bases lacking a gene match: 8. Looking up the germline V gene yields CDR1 MNHEY and CDR2 SVGAGI. The cysteine opens and the phenylalanine closes a CDR3 of 14 amino acids. The sequence is cut down to CDR3 DNA, 42 bases in frame from base 1. Receptors were amplified or captured by the immunoSEQ multiplex PCR assay. A mixture of 60 forward primers for TCR Vbeta segments and 13 reverse primers for TCR Jbeta segments was used in the multiplex PCR. Amplification of the CDR3 region of rearranged TCR beta genes was performed with a multiplex PCR assay on genomic DNA. The amplified TCR beta libraries were sequenced on the Illumina HiSeq System as 87-base-pair reads. The study's processing was this. Across the 600 to 700 repertoires, a later analysis counted roughly 77 million unique TCR beta chains, roughly 11 million of which were shared by at least two donors. Raw reads were error-corrected and collapsed into unique sequences with a nearest-neighbor algorithm that merged closely related sequences to remove PCR and sequencing errors. Alignment of CDR3 sequences to IMGT reference sequences was used to assign V, D and J gene segments. For a sequence to be retained, a match of at least six nucleotides to both a V gene segment and a J gene segment was required. A rearrangement counted as productive if the CDR3 had no stop codons and remained in frame with V and J, and every other rearrangement counted as non-productive. CDR3 was defined according to IMGT convention as the region running from the second conserved V-encoded cysteine to the conserved J-encoded phenylalanine. In an earlier analysis of more than 550 of the donors, sequences lacking an unambiguous match to a single V gene segment were excluded. In an earlier analysis of several hundred of the donors, V segments were called functional above 56.7% productive rearrangements and were called segregating when the between-donor standard deviation exceeded 5%. A statistical classification framework was built for diagnosing cytomegalovirus status from the catalog of TCR beta chain sequences. In a later analysis, TCR nucleotide sequences were compared against IMGT/GENE-DB human TR gene sequences so that V and J genes could be assigned. The TCRdist pipeline was used in a later analysis to assign CDR3 sequences and most-parsimonious VDJ recombination scenarios. In a later analysis, each TCR beta chain was defined by its CDR3 amino acid sequence together with its V-gene family, and reads without a unique V-gene family were excluded. As a way to deal with suspected cross-contamination and a sequencing artifact, a later analysis dropped roughly 620 nucleotide sequences that were highly shared and had low generation probability. A later analysis calculated a clonal expansion index for each public chain from normalized within-repertoire ranks of inferred template counts. In a later analysis, generation probabilities were computed using a VDJ recombination model fitted to out-of-frame rearrangements, and the results were checked against IGoR. Hypergeometric tests were used in a later analysis to score TCR-TCR, TCR-HLA and TCR-CMV co-occurrence, with a repertoire-size bias correction applied to the TCR pairs. A later analysis estimated false discovery rates by permuting HLA or CMV assignments 20 times. In a later analysis, co-occurring TCRs were grouped with DBSCAN, and TCRdist sequence similarity was added when clustering was performed within HLA-allele-positive subsets. For co-occurrence clustering, repertoires with fewer than 30,000 or more than 120,000 public chains were excluded, along with several repertoires with anomalous nucleotide sharing. As stored in TCRdb, this immuneACCESS dataset retains in-frame rearrangements with V and J assigned. A fraction of the clones does not appear; measured against another copy, unresolved V genes explain less than half of the discrepancy, and the remainder lacks a known reason. Clone size and V and J calls were adopted from that table, with D and trimming inferred from the DNA. The sample table records about 190,000 clones; under 85% of these occur just once. The ten largest account for 1.6% of the sample.

The rearrangement joined TRBV6-5 to TRBJ1-2; 7 central bases correspond to TRBD1. The sequenced sample consisted of PBMCs. This clonotype was obtained from a man in his fifties in good health and CMV-seronegative. CDR3 protein: CASRPTGRRYGYTF. The DNA sequence is given as TGTGCCAGCAGGCCGACAGGGCGCCGCTATGGCTACACCTTC.